This T cell receptor (beta chain) was identified in a study of blood T cell repertoires in COVID-19 (dated by TCRdb to 2020 to 2022). In terms of the full investigation: Collaborator samples came from the United States, Italy and Spain and covered acute and convalescent phases of COVID-19. Subjects who had been exposed to COVID-19, were actively infected with it, or had recovered from it provided the deeply sampled blood TCRbeta repertoires that made up the dataset. The prospective study material was composed of cDNA or gDNA derived from T cells, B-cell-depleted T cells, or PBMCs. The samples were drawn from the first 160 participants of the ongoing ImmuneRACE study and from 950 to 1,500 subjects provided by 6 global collaborators. A de-identified subject ID, COVID-19 status, age in years and sex were almost always included in the sample metadata. Where available, HLA class I and class II types were obtained from metadata supplied by the sample provider rather than from assay-based typing. The repertoires were released in a freely available public database intended as a resource for research on the immune response to SARS-CoV-2.

Regarding this clone: What antigen it recognizes has not been identified. Within one base of it there is no much larger clone, and no base qualities were kept.

TCRbeta CDR3 regions were amplified from genomic DNA using the immunoSEQ Assay, a bias-controlled multiplex PCR. The authors' analysis ran thus. Nucleated cell counts per sample were estimated from amplification of reference gene primers within the assay. To quantify the absolute abundance of each unique TCRbeta CDR3 rearrangement, sequence reads were collapsed and filtered. For each sample, productive Simpson clonality was calculated by taking the square root of Simpson's diversity index across productive rearrangements. Here the immuneACCESS table is served through TCRdb, limited to in-frame sequences with V and J called. Missing clones are a known gap in these copies; in checked studies unresolved V genes cover under half, and the rest lacks a known reason. Clone size and V and J calls were adopted from that table, with D and trimming inferred from the DNA. Recorded for this sample are 88,000 or so clones; roughly 91% of them occurred a single time. Approximately 1% of the sample is in the top ten clones.

In the prospective study, participants were roughly 18 to 100 years old, resided in 24 geographic areas of the United States, and were enrolled through a virtual design. To assign participants to cohorts, the prospective study relied on clinical history that participants themselves reported in a screening survey and a study questionnaire. In the prospective study, whole blood, serum and a nasopharyngeal or oropharyngeal swab were collected from each participant by mobile phlebotomists. Additional blood draws and questionnaires over a roughly two-month period could optionally be provided by prospective study participants. Blood samples from the prospective study were shipped frozen or at room temperature prior to DNA extraction. CDR1 and CDR2 are read off the germline V gene as SNHLY and FYNNEI. V is cut by 7 bases and J by 9 bases, and the space between the germline ends is 18 bases. There are 13 amino acids in the CDR3, from cysteine to phenylalanine inclusive. Of the read, only the CDR3 DNA is kept; its 39 bases are in frame from base 1.

What the work shows at the level of the full study, not this receptor alone: Clinical and demographic metadata were provided uncurated, with the amount varying by source and participant.

This sequence uses TRBV2 and TRBJ1-1; matching of 5 bases hints at TRBD1 as the D gene. Sequencing was carried out using PBMCs or T cells enriched from blood (not recorded which). The TCR sequence derives from a woman aged 45 to 65 with acute COVID-19. The CDR3 sequence is CASKQGIGRKAFF. The DNA sequence is TGTGCCAGCAAGCAGGGAATTGGCCGTAAAGCTTTCTTT.